Shown below are 5 T cell receptor beta chains from a single sample sequenced in a study of shared T cell receptors in the human thymus. Measured with immunoSEQ multiplex PCR; TCRdb has only the in-frame clones, and not every one. Among some 660,000 clones listed, over 75% were seen once. These sequences were also reported in another study, on human thymus T cells.

Sequenced sample: thymocytes. The receptors come from a boy in the first two years of life with a congenital heart defect.

In this sample, this clone turned up once. V usage is TRBV28 and J usage is TRBJ2-7, with a tentative D call TRBD2 (6 bases). This CDR3 is 14 amino acids long. Between the trimmed V and J ends, which lost 6 bases and 4 bases, there was a span of 16 bases. Germline assignment: CDR1 MDHEN and CDR2 SYDVKM. The CDR3 is CASSPQEGFYEQYF. The CDR3 DNA follows: TGTGCCAGCAGCCCTCAGGAGGGGTTTTACGAGCAGTACTTC.

J is TRBJ2-2 and V is TRBV4-3; 8 nucleotides match TRBD1. The V gene's germline CDR1 is LGHNA and CDR2 YSLEER. The J segment lost 0 bases and the V segment lost 0 bases, leaving 6 bases of the junction unmatched. CDR3 length: 18 amino acids. This CDR3 is CASSQEEKGQANTGELFF. Here the CDR3 DNA reads TGCGCCAGCAGCCAAGAAGAGAAGGGACAGGCGAACACCGGGGAGCTGTTTTTT.

The CDR3 coding sequence is TGTGCCAGTAGTATAGCGGGGGTTAATGAGCAGTTCTTC. As protein: CASSIAGVNEQFF. The rearrangement joins TRBV19 to TRBJ2-1; TRBD2 might be the D (6 bases). This CDR3 has 13 amino acids. From germline, CDR1 is LNHDA and CDR2 SQIVND (reference sequence). V was trimmed by 1 base and J by 7 bases, leaving 8 bases between them.

This clone was recorded only once. This chain links TRBV5-5 with TRBJ2-5; D unresolved. This CDR3 is 13 amino acids long. V dropped 4 bases and J dropped 9 bases, with 16 bases sitting between them. Germline V CDR1 and CDR2: SGHKS, YYEKEE (reference sequence). CDR3 sequence reads: CASSRAALVPQYF. CDR3 nucleotide sequence: TGTGCCAGCAGCCGCGCGGCACTGGTACCCCAGTACTTC. The full variable domain, its missing parts supplied by reference TRBV5-5 and TRBJ2-5, is DAGVTQSPTHLIKTRGQQVTLRCSPISGHKSVSWYQQVLGQGPQFIFQYYEKEERGRGNFPDRFSARQFPNYSSELNVNALLLGDSALYLCASSRAALVPQYFGPGTRLLVL.

V gene TRBV5-4 combines with J gene TRBJ2-5; 11 positions match TRBD1. Germline-derived CDR1 and CDR2 are SGHNT and YYREEE (reference sequence). V shed 0 bases and J 2 bases; nucleotides not matched to a gene: 6. The CDR3 extends over 17 amino acids. CDR3 amino acids: CASSLDGRDRGQETQYF. CDR3 coding DNA: TGTGCCAGCAGCTTGGACGGTCGGGACAGGGGGCAAGAGACCCAGTACTTC.